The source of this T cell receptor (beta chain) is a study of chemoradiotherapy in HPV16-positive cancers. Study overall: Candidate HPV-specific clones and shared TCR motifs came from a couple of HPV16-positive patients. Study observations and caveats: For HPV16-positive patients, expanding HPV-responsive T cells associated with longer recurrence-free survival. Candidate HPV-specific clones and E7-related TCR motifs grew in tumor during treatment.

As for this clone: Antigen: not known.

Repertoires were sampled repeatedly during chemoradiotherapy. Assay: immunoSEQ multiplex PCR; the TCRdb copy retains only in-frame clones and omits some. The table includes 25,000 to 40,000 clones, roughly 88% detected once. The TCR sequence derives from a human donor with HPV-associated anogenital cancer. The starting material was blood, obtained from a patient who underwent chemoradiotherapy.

The CDR3 protein is CAPPRGRESKNIQYF. The CDR3 nucleotides read TGCGCCCCCCCGAGGGGGCGCGAGTCCAAAAACATTCAGTACTTC. This chain joins TRBV10-1 and TRBJ2-4; 7 nucleotides line up with TRBD1. Germline CDR1 is WNHNN and CDR2 is SYGVQD (reference sequence). J gave up 2 bases and V 11 bases, and 12 bases lay outside the gene matches. This CDR3 comprises 15 residues.